One and the same sample provided the 7 T cell receptor beta chains below, sequenced in a study of blood T cell repertoires in COVID-19. Clones were read by immunoSEQ multiplex PCR, and TCRdb kept only the in-frame ones, dropping some. This sample carries about 280,000 clones, approximately 86% of them seen once, and the ten largest clones take less than 2.5%. The specimen was peripheral blood. These receptors all come from a young woman who had recovered from COVID-19.

For this clone: This CDR3 is also generated by other DNA sequences in the sample. The genes are TRBV11-3 and TRBJ2-2, with 10 positions matching TRBD2. Germline lookup yields CDR1 SGHNT and CDR2 YENEEA. The J segment lost 2 bases and the V segment lost 4 bases, leaving 4 bases of the junction unmatched. This CDR3 has 16 residues. DNA of the CDR3: TGTGCCAGCAGCTCAGGACTAGCGGCCAACACCGGGGAGCTGTTTTTT. Residues: CASSSGLAANTGELFF.

The rearrangement joins TRBV18 to TRBJ2-7; 15 bases agree with TRBD2. CDR1 KGHSH and CDR2 LQKENI come from the germline V gene. CDR3 length equals 17 residues. The ends lost 3 bases at V and 3 bases at J; junction bases unmatched: 6. The CDR3 here is CASSPPGLAGGSYEQYF. DNA of the CDR3: TGTGCCAGCTCACCCCCGGGACTAGCGGGAGGAAGCTACGAGCAGTACTTC.

The chain is built from TRBV10-2 and TRBJ1-1; a possible D gene is TRBD1 (5 bases). V lost 6 bases, J lost 0 bases, and 11 bases lay in between. Germline lookup yields CDR1 WSHSY and CDR2 SAAADI. CDR3 length equals 14 residues. The DNA of the CDR3 is TGCGCCAGCAGCGCAGGGTACATGAACACTGAAGCTTTCTTT. Its translation: CASSAGYMNTEAFF.

The sample holds a few counts of this clone. The chain carries TRBV6-5 and TRBJ1-5; D may be TRBD1 (5 bases). Per the germline V gene, CDR1 is MNHEY and CDR2 is SVGAGI. V was clipped by 8 bases and J by 7 bases, with 15 bases between them. The CDR3 has 13 residues. CDR3 residues: CASAGTFGQPQHF. In nucleotides, the CDR3 is TGTGCCAGCGCCGGGACTTTTGGGCAGCCCCAGCATTTT.

This clone was recorded many times. The genes are TRBV19 and TRBJ1-5; 9 bases line up with TRBD1. Germline V gene lookup returns CDR1 LNHDA and CDR2 SQIVND (reference sequence). The J segment lost 1 base and the V segment lost 6 bases, leaving 10 bases of the junction unmatched. CDR3 length: 17 amino acids. The CDR3 sequence: CASSTDRGYRSNQPQHF. Here the CDR3 DNA reads TGTGCCAGTAGCACGGACAGGGGTTATAGGAGCAATCAGCCCCAGCATTTT.

The gene calls are TRBV5-4 and TRBJ2-7; weak D call: TRBD2 (7 bases). The CDR3 length is 15 residues. Trimming pared 2 bases from V and 4 bases from J, leaving 16 bases between. The V gene's germline CDR1 is SGHNT and CDR2 YYREEE (reference sequence). CDR3 protein: CASSFGRGAKYEQYF. CDR3 sequence (DNA): TGTGCCAGCAGCTTTGGGAGGGGGGCCAAATACGAGCAGTACTTC.

V gene TRBV9 combines with J gene TRBJ1-1, with D unclear. CDR1 is SGDLS, CDR2 YYNGEE, per germline. V lost 3 bases to trimming and J lost 3 bases, with 27 bases between them. The CDR3 totals 19 residues. CDR3 amino acids: CASSAELNGWVEADTEAFF. In nucleotides, the CDR3 is TGTGCCAGCAGCGCAGAACTAAATGGGTGGGTTGAGGCGGACACTGAAGCTTTCTTT.